The clone carrying this T cell receptor beta chain was seen repeatedly, ten times or more. No antigen is known for it. RNA transcripts gave rise to amplified TCR beta CDR3 regions. When the TCR CDR3 underwent first-round RT-PCR, the HTBI primer set was used. In TCRdb, the multiplex PCR reads were re-called with MiXCR into one record per CDR3 protein. The table has a few hundred thousand distinct CDR3 sequences, about a fifth seen once. Graves' hyperthyroidism showing no ophthalmopathy progression within 18 months was considered stable. Diagnosing involved the use of clinical symptoms, serum thyroxine and TRAb, thyroid ultrasound and orbital computed tomography. The sample originates from a study of T cells in Graves' hyperthyroidism and ophthalmopathy. General study findings and limits: Prediction of ophthalmopathy progression came a median roughly 6.7 months pre-onset.

Sequenced input: blood. The sequence derives from a woman aged 18-35 years with Graves' hyperthyroidism.

Written as DNA, the CDR3 is TGTGCCAGCAGCTCGGGACCTTCCTACGAGCAGTACTTC. The encoded protein is CASSSGPSYEQYF. The rearrangement joins TRBV7-6 to TRBJ2-7, with D perhaps matching TRBD1 or TRBD2 (5 bases each). The V end lost 4 bases, the J end lost 1 base, and 8 bases lay between the germline ends. The CDR3 sequence is 13 residues long. CDR1 SGHVS and CDR2 FNYEAQ come from the germline V gene.